Following are 19 T cell receptor beta chains from one sample sequenced in a study of shared T cell receptors in the human thymus. Some clones are missing from TCRdb's copy, which holds only in-frame ones; the method was immunoSEQ multiplex PCR. The sample lists approximately 660,000 clones; 85% to 90% were seen once. These data are also associated with another study on human thymus T cells.

Sequenced: thymocytes. The receptor source for this set is a boy younger than two with a congenital heart defect.

The chain carries TRBV2 and TRBJ2-2; D is perhaps TRBD2 (6 bases). The V end lost 10 bases, the J end lost 4 bases, and 19 bases lay between the germline ends. CDR1 and CDR2 (germline): SNHLY, FYNNEI. The CDR3 runs to 15 residues. This CDR3 is CAIRMIGGATGELFF. The DNA of the CDR3 is TGTGCCATCCGGATGATCGGAGGGGCCACCGGGGAGCTGTTTTTT.

The chain uses TRBV29-1 and TRBJ2-2, with 13 nucleotides matching TRBD2. CDR3 length: 16 residues. Unmatched junction bases numbered 10, after V lost 6 bases and J lost 6 bases. Looked up from germline, CDR1 is SQVTM and CDR2 is ANQGSEA. CDR3 sequence (DNA): TGCAGCGTCCTACTAGCGGGAGGGCCAAGGGCCGGGGAGCTGTTTTTT. This codes for CSVLLAGGPRAGELFF.

This clone was detected a few times. This sequence joins TRBV12-5 and TRBJ1-1; D ambiguous. Trimming took 4 bases from V and 4 from J, leaving 10 bases between them. CDR1 and CDR2 (germline): LGHNT, FRNRAP. The CDR3 extends over 13 amino acids. The CDR3 spells CASGSGESTEAFF. The CDR3, as DNA: TGTGCTAGTGGTTCTGGGGAGAGCACTGAAGCTTTCTTT.

This clone has more than one count but fewer than ten. V usage is TRBV10-2 and J usage is TRBJ2-5, with 8 bases identical to TRBD1. The germline gives CDR1 WSHSY, CDR2 SAAADI. V shed 8 bases and J 0 bases; nucleotides not matched to a gene: 8. There are 15 residues in the CDR3. The CDR3 bases are TGCGCCAGCGGCCGGGACAGGACCAACCAAGAGACCCAGTACTTC. This codes for CASGRDRTNQETQYF.

CDR3 bases: TGTGCCAGCAGCCCCCCGACCAGGGGCTACGAGCAGTACTTC. Translating it yields CASSPPTRGYEQYF. The genes are TRBV11-3 and TRBJ2-7; tentatively, D is TRBD1 (6 bases). The CDR3 totals 14 residues. Germline CDR1 reads SGHNT; CDR2 reads YENEEA. V lost 5 bases to trimming and J lost 3 bases, with 14 bases between them. The full variable domain, with the rest looked up from reference TRBV11-3 and TRBJ2-7, is EAGVVQSPRYKIIEKKQPVAFWCNPISGHNTLYWYLQNLGQGPELLIRYENEEAVDDSQLPKDRFSAERLKGVDSTLKIQPAELGDSAVYLCASSPPTRGYEQYFGPGTRLTVT.

The V call is TRBV7-2, the J call TRBJ2-7; D possibly corresponds to TRBD1 (7 bases). Germline V CDR1 and CDR2: SGHTA, FQGNSA. V shed 5 bases and J shed 1 base, with 15 bases lying between them. This CDR3 region has 15 residues. The CDR3 DNA is TGTGCCAGCAGCCAGGGGGTAGCGGAGTCCTACGAGCAGTACTTC. This sequence encodes CASSQGVAESYEQYF.

This chain connects TRBV4-3 to TRBJ2-3; the D gene is possibly TRBD1 (5 bases). Germline loops: CDR1 LGHNA, CDR2 YSLEER. Trimming took 0 bases from V and 4 from J, leaving 11 bases between them. This CDR3 comprises 15 residues. The CDR3 region is CASSQDLKGPDTQYF. CDR3 coding DNA: TGCGCCAGCAGCCAAGATCTGAAGGGGCCAGATACGCAGTATTTT.

The chain carries TRBV12-5 and TRBJ2-1, with 7 nucleotides matching TRBD2. Germline assignment: CDR1 LGHNT and CDR2 FRNRAP. The CDR3 has 17 residues. V shed 2 bases and J 6 bases; nucleotides not matched to a gene: 13. Written as DNA, the CDR3 is TGTGCTAGTGGTTTGATTCGCGGGAGAGTGGAGGGCAATGAGCAGTTCTTC. Encoded protein: CASGLIRGRVEGNEQFF.

The CDR3 here is CASSLDEGRRTSGISYNEQFF. The CDR3 DNA is TGCGCCAGCAGCTTGGATGAGGGCCGGAGGACTAGCGGGATCTCCTACAATGAGCAGTTCTTC. The chain combines TRBV5-1 with TRBJ2-1, with TRBD2 identical over 12 bases. After removal of 0 bases from V and 0 bases from J, the junction contained 13 bases not matched to a gene. The CDR3 spans 21 residues. CDR1 and CDR2 (germline): SGHRS, YFSETQ.

The J gene is TRBJ2-1, the V gene TRBV5-1, with TRBD2 identical over 7 bases. This CDR3 has 16 amino acids. J gave up 5 bases and V 0 bases, and 8 bases lay outside the gene matches. Germline V lookup: CDR1 SGHRS, CDR2 YFSETQ. In DNA, the CDR3 is TGCGCCAGCAGCTTGGTGGTGGGACGGGGGGACAATGAGCAGTTCTTC. Amino acids: CASSLVVGRGDNEQFF.

The V call is TRBV19, the J call TRBJ2-3, with 7 bases lining up with TRBD1. Looked up from germline, CDR1 is LNHDA and CDR2 is SQIVND (reference sequence). Unmatched junction bases numbered 6, after V lost 5 bases and J lost 1 base. The CDR3 runs to 15 residues. The CDR3 DNA reads TGTGCCAGTAGTTCCACAGGGGACGGCACAGATACGCAGTATTTT. Translating gives CASSSTGDGTDTQYF.

This clone was seen once. The chain carries TRBV6-7 and TRBJ2-5; tentative D call: TRBD2 (6 bases). TRBV6-7 is an ORF, with its function uncertain. V lost 2 bases and J 2 bases, leaving 24 bases between the germline ends. This CDR3 is built from 19 residues. The DNA of the CDR3 is TGTGCCAGCAGTTACGCGTGTGTGGTAAATCGACTAGAACAAGAGACCCAGTACTTC. The encoded protein is CASSYACVVNRLEQETQYF.

The rearrangement uses TRBV12-5 and TRBJ2-2; TRBD2 matches at 7 bases. The CDR3 runs to 20 residues. Trimming took 4 bases from V and 0 from J; bases not matched to a gene: 17. Per the germline V gene, CDR1 is LGHNT and CDR2 is FRNRAP. The CDR3 nucleotides are TGTGCTAGTGGTTCCCACCTCCAGGGTGGCGGGAGACCGAACACCGGGGAGCTGTTTTTT. Translated: CASGSHLQGGGRPNTGELFF.

This chain links TRBV9 with TRBJ2-7; TRBD2 matches at 11 bases. This CDR3 is built from 16 residues. Germline V CDR1 and CDR2: SGDLS, YYNGEE. The trim removed 6 bases at V and 0 bases at J, leaving 8 bases unmatched. This CDR3 is CASTGLTSGASYEQYF. The CDR3 DNA reads TGTGCCAGCACCGGACTGACTAGCGGGGCCTCCTACGAGCAGTACTTC.

The chain employs TRBV5-1 and TRBJ1-4; D remains ambiguous. The CDR3 is 17 amino acids. Germline loops: CDR1 SGHRS, CDR2 YFSETQ. The V end was cut by 0 bases, the J end by 0 bases, with 12 bases between. The CDR3 loop is CASSLVSRGATNEKLFF. Here the CDR3 DNA reads TGCGCCAGCAGCTTGGTTTCGCGGGGTGCAACTAATGAAAAACTGTTTTTT.

The chain is built from TRBV19 and TRBJ1-6; D might be TRBD1 (5 bases). This CDR3 is built from 16 residues. V was clipped by 2 bases and J by 6 bases, with 14 bases between them. Germline CDR1 reads LNHDA; CDR2 reads SQIVND (reference sequence). For the CDR3, the DNA is TGTGCCAGTAGTATACCCGCCAGGGTGGGTAATTCACCCCTCCACTTT. Translation gives CASSIPARVGNSPLHF.

V is TRBV25-1 and J is TRBJ2-7, with unresolved D. Trimming left V 6 bases short and J 5 bases short, with 17 bases between. The CDR3 runs 14 residues. Looked up from germline, CDR1 is MGHDK and CDR2 is SYGVNS. The CDR3 DNA is TGTGCCAGCAGCAGAAGGTCCGGAGTTGACGAGCAGTACTTC. It yields the protein CASSRRSGVDEQYF.

The chain combines TRBV5-1 with TRBJ2-1; D uncertain. V lost 5 bases and J 6 bases, leaving 9 bases between the germline ends. The CDR3 extends over 12 amino acids. Per the germline V gene, CDR1 is SGHRS and CDR2 is YFSETQ. Written as DNA, the CDR3 is TGCGCCAGCAGTTCCACTCCCAATGAGCAGTTCTTC. Encoded protein: CASSSTPNEQFF.

The chain joins TRBV5-1 to TRBJ2-7; 7 bases line up with TRBD1. CDR3 size: 15 residues. Germline loops: CDR1 SGHRS, CDR2 YFSETQ. The V segment lost 3 bases and the J segment 2 bases; nucleotides outside the gene matches: 8. CDR3 in amino acids: CASSCRDSPTYEQYF. Here the CDR3 DNA reads TGCGCCAGCAGCTGCCGGGACAGCCCCACCTACGAGCAGTACTTC.